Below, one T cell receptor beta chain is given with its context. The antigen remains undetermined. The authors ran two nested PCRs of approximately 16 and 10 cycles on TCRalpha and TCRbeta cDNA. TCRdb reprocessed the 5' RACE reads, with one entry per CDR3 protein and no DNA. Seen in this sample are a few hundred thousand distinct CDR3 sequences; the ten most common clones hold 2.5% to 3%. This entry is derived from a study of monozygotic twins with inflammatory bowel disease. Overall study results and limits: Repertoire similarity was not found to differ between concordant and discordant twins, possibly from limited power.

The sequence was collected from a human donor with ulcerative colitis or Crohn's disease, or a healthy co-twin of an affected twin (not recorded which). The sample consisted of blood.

CDR3 sequence: CARAGQASRNTEAFF. V and J are TRBV2 and TRBJ1-1; the D call from TCRdb, TRBD1, cannot be confirmed without DNA. This CDR3 has 15 amino acids. Germline-derived CDR1 and CDR2 are SNHLY and FYNNEI.